This T cell receptor beta chain was captured in a study of Ad26.COV2.S vaccination and SARS-CoV-2 variants. Study summary: Doses of Ad26.COV2.S were injected into muscle once or twice, 56 days apart.

Libraries were prepared by immunoSEQ multiplex PCR; TCRdb keeps only in-frame clonotypes and omits some of them. The sample has 450,000 to 550,000 clones; 75% to 90% are singletons. This sample's treatment: over 15 received Ad26.COV2.S at low or high dose, single or two shots; several received placebo; per-sample allocation not given. Each sample was drawn 63 days after the first injection (of vaccine or placebo). CDR3 length equals 14 residues. V shed 0 bases and J shed 1 base, with 7 bases lying between them. Germline V gene data show CDR1 as SGHRS and CDR2 as YFSETQ. This clone was counted once. Its target is unknown. General observations from the study: Spike-specific CD8+ and CD4+ T cell responses reportedly showed substantial breadth after vaccination.

The receptor's source is a person between 18 and 65 years old who received the Ad26.COV2.S COVID-19 vaccine or a placebo. The source was peripheral blood, collected in a trial of Ad26.COV2.S vaccine versus placebo. The V call is TRBV5-1, the J call TRBJ1-2; D call uncertain. The CDR3 here is CASSLAGVNYGYTF. The CDR3 DNA follows: TGCGCCAGCAGCTTGGCAGGCGTTAACTATGGCTACACCTTC.